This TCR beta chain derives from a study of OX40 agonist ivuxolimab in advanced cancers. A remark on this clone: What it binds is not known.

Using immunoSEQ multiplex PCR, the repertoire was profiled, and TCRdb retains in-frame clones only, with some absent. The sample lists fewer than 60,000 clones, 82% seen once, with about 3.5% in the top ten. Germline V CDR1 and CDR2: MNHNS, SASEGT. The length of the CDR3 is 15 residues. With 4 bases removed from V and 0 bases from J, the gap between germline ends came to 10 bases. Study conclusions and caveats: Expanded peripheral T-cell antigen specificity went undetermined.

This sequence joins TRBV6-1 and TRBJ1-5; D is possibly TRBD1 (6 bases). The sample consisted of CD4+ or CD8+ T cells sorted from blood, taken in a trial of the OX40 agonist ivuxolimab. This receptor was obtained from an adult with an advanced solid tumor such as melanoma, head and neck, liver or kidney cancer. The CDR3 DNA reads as TGTGCCAGCAGTGGACAGGACCATAGCAATCAGCCCCAGCATTTT. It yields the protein CASSGQDHSNQPQHF.